These 5 T cell receptor beta chains were all obtained from the same sample, sequenced in a study of OX40 agonist ivuxolimab in advanced cancers. Clones were sequenced by immunoSEQ multiplex PCR, and TCRdb holds only the in-frame ones, with some missing. Of fewer than 100,000 clones in the sample, around 80% were seen once. Here the sequenced sample was CD4+ or CD8+ T cells sorted from blood, taken in a trial of the OX40 agonist ivuxolimab. The receptors shown here come from an adult with an advanced solid tumor such as melanoma, head and neck, liver or kidney cancer.

V gene TRBV4-2 combines with J gene TRBJ2-3; D remains unclear. The CDR3 is made up of 14 amino acids. Trimming removed 3 bases from V and 1 base from J, with 8 bases in between. The germline V gene has CDR1 LGHNA and CDR2 YNFKEQ. Here the CDR3 reads CASSHPGRTDTQYF. The CDR3 coding sequence is TGTGCCAGCAGCCACCCTGGCCGCACAGATACGCAGTATTTT.

This clone occurred a few times. The chain combines TRBV28 with TRBJ2-5, with D possibly matching TRBD2 (6 bases). Germline V gene sequence: CDR1 MDHEN, CDR2 SYDVKM. This CDR3 has 13 amino acids. V gave up 3 bases and J gave up 5 bases, with 10 bases separating them. CDR3 nucleotide sequence: TGTGCCAGCAGTTTGGGAGGATGGGAGACCCAGTACTTC. Translating gives CASSLGGWETQYF.

The J gene is TRBJ2-5, the V gene TRBV5-1; 8 bases are a match to TRBD2. Germline V gene lookup returns CDR1 SGHRS and CDR2 YFSETQ. V trimming: 0 bases; J trimming: 0 bases; junction bases outside the gene matches: 4. This CDR3 is 16 amino acids long. CDR3 nucleotide sequence: TGCGCCAGCAGCTTGGAGGGCGGGGGGTACCAAGAGACCCAGTACTTC. It yields the protein CASSLEGGGYQETQYF.

As DNA, the CDR3 is TGTGCCAGCAGCGGACAGGGGGGACAGAACACCGGGGAGCTGTTTTTT. Protein sequence: CASSGQGGQNTGELFF. The chain is built from TRBV7-8 and TRBJ2-2, with 10 bases lining up with TRBD1. This CDR3 region has 16 residues. After removal of 5 bases from V and 1 base from J, the junction contained 4 bases not matched to a gene. In germline, CDR1 is SGHVS, CDR2 FQNEAQ.

This sequence joins TRBV28 and TRBJ1-1; TRBD1 is a possible D gene (5 bases). V was cut by 4 bases and J by 0 bases, with 12 bases left in between. Germline values: CDR1 MDHEN, CDR2 SYDVKM. This CDR3 is 15 amino acids long. The CDR3 sequence: CASSSRTLMNTEAFF. CDR3 bases: TGTGCCAGCAGTTCCAGGACATTGATGAACACTGAAGCTTTCTTT. The complete variable domain, with remaining parts taken from reference TRBV28 and TRBJ1-1, reads DVKVTQSSRYLVKRTGEKVFLECVQDMDHENMFWYRQDPGLGLRLIYFSYDVKMKEKGDIPEGYSVSREKKERFSLILESASTNQTSMYLCASSSRTLMNTEAFFGQGTRLTVV.